The 15 T cell receptor beta chains below were found in one sample sequenced in a study of T cell changes during pregnancy in multiple sclerosis. Sequencing was performed with immunoSEQ multiplex PCR; in TCRdb, only in-frame clones are kept and a portion is missing. There are around 57,000 clones in the sample; around 91% occur only once, and about 7% lies in the top ten. Sequenced material: peripheral blood, taken in the third trimester of pregnancy. The receptors here all came from a female donor in good health, enrolled as a control in a pregnancy study.

The rearrangement joins TRBV11-1 to TRBJ2-6, with D possibly TRBD2 on 5 matching bases. Trimming left V 6 bases short and J 2 bases short, with 8 bases between. In germline, CDR1 is SGHAT, CDR2 FQDESV (reference sequence). The CDR3 loop spans 14 amino acids. CDR3 in amino acids: CASRLGTGANVLTF. The CDR3 DNA is TGTGCCAGCAGACTAGGGACTGGGGCCAACGTCCTGACTTTC.

The rearrangement links TRBV5-4 to TRBJ2-3; D is unresolved. The CDR3 spans 12 residues. Trimming left V 5 bases short and J 2 bases short, with 6 bases between. CDR1 SGHNT and CDR2 YYREEE come from the germline V gene (reference sequence). CDR3 sequence reads: CASSFNTDTQYF. For the CDR3, the DNA is TGTGCCAGCAGTTTTAACACAGATACGCAGTATTTT.

V gene TRBV27 combines with J gene TRBJ1-2; TRBD1 matches 10 bases. V lost 8 bases to trimming and J lost 5 bases; unmatched junction nucleotides: 5. The CDR3 loop spans 13 amino acids. From germline, CDR1 is MNHEY and CDR2 SMNVEV (reference sequence). CDR3 region: CASGDRGGYGYTF. The CDR3, as DNA: TGTGCCAGCGGGGACAGGGGTGGATATGGCTACACCTTC.

The chain couples TRBV5-8 to TRBJ2-2, with 7 bases lining up with TRBD1. Looked up from germline, CDR1 is SGHTS and CDR2 is YDEGEE. V trimming: 0 bases; J trimming: 5 bases; junction bases outside the gene matches: 1. This CDR3 is built from 14 residues. This chain's CDR3 is CASSLEQGTGELFF. The CDR3 DNA is TGTGCCAGCAGCTTGGAACAGGGGACCGGGGAGCTGTTTTTT.

This clone was seen more than once but under ten times. The chain uses TRBV30 and TRBJ1-5; TRBD1 is a possible D gene (6 bases). Germline-derived CDR1 and CDR2 are GTSNPN and SVGIG (reference sequence). The CDR3 length is 16 residues. V was pared by 1 base and J by 0 bases, with 13 bases between. The DNA of the CDR3 is TGTGCCTGGAGTGCGACAGGAAAGGATAGCAATCAGCCCCAGCATTTT. It specifies CAWSATGKDSNQPQHF.

This sequence joins TRBV7-8 and TRBJ2-7; TRBD2 aligns across 7 bases. The CDR3 spans 17 residues. V lost 3 bases to trimming and J lost 0 bases; unmatched junction nucleotides: 11. Germline V lookup: CDR1 SGHVS, CDR2 FQNEAQ. The CDR3 nucleotides read TGTGCCAGCAGCTTTTTCCCCACCGGGACTATCTCCTACGAGCAGTACTTC. Translating gives CASSFFPTGTISYEQYF.

This sequence joins TRBV9 and TRBJ1-6, with no clear D. V dropped 4 bases and J dropped 2 bases, with 10 bases sitting between them. This CDR3 contains 15 residues. From germline, CDR1 is SGDLS and CDR2 YYNGEE. For the CDR3, the DNA is TGTGCCAGCAGCCCTGGACTGGCCTATAATTCACCCCTCCACTTT. It specifies CASSPGLAYNSPLHF.

The chain employs TRBV5-8 and TRBJ1-6; a weak D match, TRBD1 (5 bases). Germline CDR1 and CDR2: SGHTS and YDEGEE. The CDR3 runs 15 residues. V was clipped by 2 bases and J by 10 bases, with 16 bases between them. CDR3 DNA: TGTGCCAGCAGCTTAGTTGTGCAGGGAACCTCACCCCTCCACTTT. Encoded protein: CASSLVVQGTSPLHF.

V is TRBV7-8 and J is TRBJ1-1; TRBD1 matches at 8 bases. The CDR3 runs 17 residues. CDR1 SGHVS and CDR2 FQNEAQ come from the germline V gene. V lost 1 base, J lost 4 bases, and 11 bases stayed unmatched. The CDR3 spells CASSLVWTGSLGTEAFF. CDR3 sequence (DNA): TGTGCCAGCAGCTTAGTGTGGACAGGGAGTTTGGGCACTGAAGCTTTCTTT.

The DNA of the CDR3 is TGTGCCTGGAGGCGGGGGGTTAACACCGGGGAGCTGTTTTTT. Translation gives CAWRRGVNTGELFF. The chain is built from TRBV30 and TRBJ2-2; 8 bases line up with TRBD2. V shed 3 bases, J shed 2 bases, and the junction held 2 bases outside the gene matches. Per germline, CDR1 GTSNPN and CDR2 SVGIG (reference sequence). This CDR3 has 14 residues.

The chain recombines TRBV4-3 with TRBJ1-5, with 11 bases identical to TRBD1. The junction had 4 bases not matched to a gene; V was cut back by 3 bases and J by 6 bases. Germline lookup yields CDR1 LGHNA and CDR2 YSLEER. The CDR3 is 15 residues long. CDR3 DNA sequence: TGCGCCAGCAGCCAGGGACAGGGGGTCGGTCAGCCCCAGCATTTT. Translating it yields CASSQGQGVGQPQHF.

The chain combines TRBV6-5 with TRBJ1-5; 9 bases fit TRBD1. The CDR3 consists of 14 residues. Trimming took 8 bases from V and 6 from J; bases not matched to a gene: 8. Germline CDR1 is MNHEY and CDR2 is SVGAGI. CDR3 sequence (DNA): TGTGCCAGCTCTAGGACAGGGGCATCTCAGCCCCAGCATTTT. Translation: CASSRTGASQPQHF.

In this sample, this clone turned up once. DNA for the CDR3: TGTGCCAGCAGCCGGACAGCCTACGAGCAGTACTTC. Protein product: CASSRTAYEQYF. This sequence joins TRBV6-5 and TRBJ2-7; possibly TRBD1 for D (6 bases). Trimming took 6 bases from V and 2 from J, leaving 8 bases between them. Germline CDR1 reads MNHEY; CDR2 reads SVGAGI. This CDR3 spans 12 amino acids.

The chain employs TRBV11-1 and TRBJ1-3; D remains unclear. The CDR3 covers 15 residues. The germline V and J ends were trimmed by 2 bases and 1 base, with 9 bases remaining between them. Per germline, CDR1 SGHAT and CDR2 FQDESV (reference sequence). CDR3 DNA: TGTGCCAGCAGCTTAAAGACATCTTCTGGAAACACCATATATTTT. Encoded protein: CASSLKTSSGNTIYF.

To note about this clone: Other nucleotide sequences from this sample produce the same CDR3. This chain connects TRBV13 to TRBJ2-7; TRBD2 agrees at 8 bases. CDR1 is PRHDT, CDR2 FYEKMQ, per germline (reference sequence). Trimming removed 5 bases from V and 3 bases from J; junction bases left unmatched: 9. The CDR3 is 15 residues long. The CDR3 nucleotides read TGTGCCAGCAGCACGCGAGCCGGGACTAGCTACGAGCAGTACTTC. Translation: CASSTRAGTSYEQYF.